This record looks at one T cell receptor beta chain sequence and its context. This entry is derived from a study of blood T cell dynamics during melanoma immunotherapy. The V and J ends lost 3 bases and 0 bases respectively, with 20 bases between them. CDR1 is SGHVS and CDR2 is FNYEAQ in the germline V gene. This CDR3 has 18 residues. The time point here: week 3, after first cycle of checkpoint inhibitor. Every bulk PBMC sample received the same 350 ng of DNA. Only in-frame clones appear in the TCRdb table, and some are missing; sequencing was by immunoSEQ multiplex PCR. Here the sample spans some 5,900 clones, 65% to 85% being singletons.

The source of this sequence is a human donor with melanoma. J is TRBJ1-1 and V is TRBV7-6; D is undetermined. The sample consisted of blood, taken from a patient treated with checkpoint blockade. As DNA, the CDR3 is TGTGCCAGCAGCTTTCACCAGAGGTTTGGGAGGATGAACACTGAAGCTTTCTTT. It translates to CASSFHQRFGRMNTEAFF.